This note documents a single T cell receptor beta chain sequence. V lost 5 bases, J lost 5 bases, and 10 bases stayed unmatched. The germline CDR1 and CDR2 sequences are LNHDA and SQIVND (reference sequence). The CDR3 is 15 residues long. This table comes from immunoSEQ multiplex PCR, and its TCRdb copy is limited to in-frame clones, with some not included. The sample has about 210,000 clones; roughly nine tenths are singletons. This sample was included in a study of blood T cell repertoires in COVID-19. This sequence was found in a man between 65 and 85 years old with acute or convalescent COVID-19. This rearrangement joins TRBV19 to TRBJ2-5; TRBD2 matches at 8 bases. The sample taken for sequencing was peripheral blood. CDR3 amino acids: CASSSLSGSRETQYF. The CDR3 DNA sequence: TGTGCCAGTAGTTCGCTCAGCGGGAGTAGGGAGACCCAGTACTTC.